This TCR beta chain was retrieved from a study of patients and donors after allogeneic stem cell transplantation. This clonotype was recorded a few times. This CDR3 contains 16 residues. V lost 6 bases to trimming and J lost 0 bases, with 12 bases between them. The germline gives CDR1 SGHVS, CDR2 FQNEAQ. TCRdb used MiXCR to reprocess the RT-PCR reads, holding one entry per CDR3 protein. Of approximately 220,000 distinct CDR3 sequences in the sample, 35% to 45% were seen once. The sequence derives from a human donor who was either an allogeneic HSCT recipient or a stem cell or donor lymphocyte infusion donor (not recorded which). It is not recorded whose cells these are; they may come from a transplant donor. The gene calls are TRBV7-8 and TRBJ2-6, with no clear D. The sequenced sample was blood, either unsorted or a sorted T cell fraction (not recorded which). The CDR3 protein is CASSPLRSSGANVLTF. In DNA, the CDR3 is TGTGCCAGCAGTCCCCTGAGGAGCTCTGGGGCCAACGTCCTGACTTTC.